A single sample is the source of the 29 T cell receptor beta chains below, sequenced in a study of T cells in Graves' hyperthyroidism and ophthalmopathy. Amplified regions were TCR beta CDR3 sequences from RNA transcripts. The TCR CDR3 first-round RT-PCR relied on the HTBI primer set. TCRdb processed the multiplex PCR reads anew with MiXCR; each CDR3 protein has one entry. The profile shows 300,000 to 450,000 distinct CDR3 sequences, approximately 14% of them singletons. Input material: blood. The receptors come from a woman between 18 and 29 years old with Graves' hyperthyroidism that later progressed to Graves' ophthalmopathy.

V and J are TRBV4-3 and TRBJ2-1; TRBD2 aligns across 10 bases. This CDR3 is 15 amino acids long. The ends lost 0 bases at V and 9 bases at J; junction bases unmatched: 5. Per germline, CDR1 LGHNA and CDR2 YSLEER. Here the CDR3 reads CASSQESGGDLEQFF. The DNA for the CDR3 is TGCGCCAGCAGCCAAGAGAGCGGGGGGGACCTTGAGCAGTTCTTC.

This clonotype was seen many times. The genes are TRBV7-9 and TRBJ2-7, with 8 bases matching TRBD1. Germline V gene data show CDR1 as SEHNR and CDR2 as FQNEAQ (reference sequence). Trimming at V came to 6 bases and at J to 4 bases, leaving 11 bases not matched to a gene. This CDR3 is built from 15 residues. The CDR3 nucleotides read TGTGCCAGCAGTACTGAGGACAGGGCCCGATACGAGCAGTACTTC. Translated: CASSTEDRARYEQYF.

This clonotype was detected many times. The gene calls are TRBV7-2 and TRBJ2-3, with D possibly TRBD2 on 6 matching bases. V gave up 9 bases and J gave up 5 bases, with 12 bases separating them. Germline V lookup: CDR1 SGHTA, CDR2 FQGNSA. The CDR3 is 12 amino acids. The CDR3 region has the DNA TGTGCCAGTCAAAAAGCGGGAGATACGCAGTATTTT. Its translation is CASQKAGDTQYF.

Regarding this clonotype: Just one base apart from a much larger clone, this may be a read error. V gene TRBV27 combines with J gene TRBJ1-2; D remains ambiguous. The CDR3 contains 15 residues. Germline V gives CDR1 MNHEY, CDR2 SMNVEV (reference sequence). The CDR3: CASSLTPPGNCGYTF. DNA of the CDR3: TGTGCCAGCAGTTTAACCCCCCCGGGGAACTGTGGCTACACCTTC.

This clonotype was recorded a few times. The genes are TRBV5-5 and TRBJ1-6; the D is unclear. Per the germline V gene, CDR1 is SGHKS and CDR2 is YYEKEE (reference sequence). Trimming cost V 3 bases and J 5 bases, with 12 bases left between them. CDR3 length equals 15 residues. CDR3 nucleotide sequence: TGTGCCAGCAGCTCCGCCGAGGAGAATAATTCACCCCTCCACTTT. It codes for CASSSAEENNSPLHF.

Ten or more counts support this clonotype. The V call is TRBV11-2, the J call TRBJ2-1, with 10 bases lining up with TRBD2. The junction had 6 bases not matched to a gene; V was cut back by 3 bases and J by 4 bases. CDR3 size: 16 residues. Germline loops: CDR1 SGHAT, CDR2 FQNNGV. The CDR3 loop is CASSFLGLAEYNEQFF. CDR3 sequence (DNA): TGTGCCAGCAGCTTCCTAGGACTAGCGGAATACAATGAGCAGTTCTTC.

The chain links TRBV6-5 to TRBJ2-1; 8 positions match TRBD2. Trimming cost V 2 bases and J 3 bases; bases outside gene matches: 3. CDR1 and CDR2 from the germline V gene are MNHEY and SVGAGI. CDR3 size: 15 residues. The CDR3 loop reads CASSYGLAVYNEQFF. CDR3 in DNA: TGTGCCAGCAGTTACGGACTAGCCGTCTACAATGAGCAGTTCTTC.

The sample holds many counts of this clonotype. The chain links TRBV2 to TRBJ2-3; 7 nucleotides agree with TRBD2. The CDR3 is 15 amino acids. Germline V gene sequence: CDR1 SNHLY, CDR2 FYNNEI. V shed 3 bases, J shed 0 bases, and the junction held 3 bases outside the gene matches. CDR3 amino acids: CASSESGTSTDTQYF. CDR3 nucleotide sequence: TGTGCCAGCAGTGAGAGCGGGACTAGCACAGATACGCAGTATTTT.

This chain links TRBV27 with TRBJ2-7, with 8 bases lining up with TRBD2. The V gene's germline CDR1 is MNHEY and CDR2 SMNVEV (reference sequence). The CDR3 length is 14 residues. Losses at the gene ends were 3 bases for V and 7 bases for J; bases not matched to a gene: 8. CDR3 sequence reads: CASSFGGRTREQYF. CDR3 DNA sequence: TGTGCCAGCAGTTTCGGCGGGAGGACTAGGGAGCAGTACTTC.

This clonotype was seen repeatedly, ten times or more. The chain has TRBV12-3 or TRBV12-4 and TRBJ2-3, with unresolved D. The CDR3 loop spans 16 amino acids. Trimming took 3 bases from V and 6 from J, leaving 19 bases between them. The CDR3 DNA reads as TGTGCCAGCAGTTTCAGCCCGTTTAGGAGAGTTGATACGCAGTATTTT. Translation gives CASSFSPFRRVDTQYF.

The chain carries TRBV3-1 and TRBJ2-7, with D possibly being TRBD1 or TRBD2 (6 bases each). Trimming left V 3 bases short and J 5 bases short, with 23 bases between. The CDR3 is 17 residues long. The germline V gene encodes CDR1 LGHDT and CDR2 YNNKEL (reference sequence). The DNA of the CDR3 is TGTGCCAGCAGCCAGGGGGCTGGGTGGGGGGAGGTCGACGAGCAGTACTTC. Its translation is CASSQGAGWGEVDEQYF.

This clonotype was seen at least ten times. The genes are TRBV27 and TRBJ1-4; D is undetermined. CDR1 is MNHEY and CDR2 is SMNVEV in the germline V gene (reference sequence). The V and J ends lost 1 base and 7 bases respectively, with 10 bases between them. The CDR3 is 14 residues long. CDR3 bases: TGTGCCAGCAGTTTATTCACTGGAACTGAAAAACTGTTTTTT. This gives the protein CASSLFTGTEKLFF.

The chain employs TRBV5-1 and TRBJ2-3; no reliable D call. Per germline, CDR1 SGHRS and CDR2 YFSETQ. Trimming removed 1 base at V and 6 bases at J, with 18 bases between. The CDR3 length is 16 residues. Here the CDR3 DNA reads TGCGCCAGCAGCTTGCCAGACGGCCGCCGGGTGGATACGCAGTATTTT. This codes for CASSLPDGRRVDTQYF.

The chain employs TRBV19 and TRBJ2-7; 7 bases match TRBD1. Looked up from germline, CDR1 is LNHDA and CDR2 is SQIVND (reference sequence). Trimming at V came to 10 bases and at J to 1 base, leaving 7 bases not matched to a gene. The CDR3 contains 13 residues. CDR3 protein: CATRGQLSYEQYF. The DNA of the CDR3 is TGTGCCACTAGGGGACAGCTATCCTACGAGCAGTACTTC. Based on the CDR3 plus reference TRBV19 and TRBJ2-7, the full variable domain is DGGITQSPKYLFRKEGQNVTLSCEQNLNHDAMYWYRQDPGQGLRLIYYSQIVNDFQKGDIAEGYSVSREKKESFPLTVTSAQKNPTAFYLCATRGQLSYEQYFGPGTRLTVT.

Here the CDR3 DNA reads TGTGCCAGCAGTCCCCCCACAGTGGCCTGGAGCTACACCTTC. Translation: CASSPPTVAWSYTF. The rearrangement uses TRBV28 and TRBJ1-2, with unresolved D. The V gene lost 5 bases and the J gene lost 9 bases, with 19 bases spanning the gap. Germline-derived CDR1 and CDR2 are MDHEN and SYDVKM. This CDR3 is 14 amino acids long.

This clonotype has at least ten counts. The chain joins TRBV20-1 to TRBJ2-1; TRBD2 matches at 7 bases. After removal of 0 bases from V and 0 bases from J, the junction contained 11 bases not matched to a gene. The CDR3 has 18 amino acids. The germline V gene encodes CDR1 DFQATT and CDR2 SNEGSKA (reference sequence). CDR3: CSAREGVTSGTSYNEQFF. In nucleotides, the CDR3 is TGCAGTGCTAGAGAGGGGGTCACGAGCGGGACCTCCTACAATGAGCAGTTCTTC.

The chain joins TRBV7-2 to TRBJ2-5; D gene unclear. Per germline, CDR1 SGHTA and CDR2 FQGNSA. Trimming took 5 bases from V and 2 from J, leaving 15 bases between them. The CDR3 runs to 15 residues. The CDR3 spells CASSTVSDRQETQYF. The CDR3 nucleotides read TGTGCCAGCAGCACTGTTTCGGACCGACAAGAGACCCAGTACTTC.

This clonotype turned up a few times. The chain uses TRBV28 and TRBJ1-5; weak D call: TRBD1 (5 bases). Germline CDR1 MDHEN, CDR2 SYDVKM. The V end was cut by 1 base, the J end by 1 base, with 8 bases between. The CDR3 spans 15 residues. For the CDR3, the DNA is TGTGCCAGCAGTTTATACCACAGGAGCAATCAGCCCCAGCATTTT. Amino acids: CASSLYHRSNQPQHF.

This clonotype has only a few counts. The rearrangement joins TRBV15 to TRBJ2-6, with 8 bases fitting TRBD1. The V gene end was trimmed by 4 bases and the J gene end by 0 bases; junction bases not matched to a gene: 5. Germline assignment: CDR1 LNHNV and CDR2 YYDKDF (reference sequence). This CDR3 has 17 amino acids. The CDR3 loop is CATSTGTGPSGANVLTF. Here the CDR3 DNA reads TGTGCCACCAGCACCGGGACAGGCCCCTCTGGGGCCAACGTCCTGACTTTC.

This clonotype has ten or more counts. CDR3 nucleotide sequence: TGTGCCAGCATAAGGCAGGAGCCTGCAACTAATGAAAAACTGTTTTTT. Translated: CASIRQEPATNEKLFF. The V and J genes are TRBV6-1 and TRBJ1-4; D gene unclear. CDR1 MNHNS and CDR2 SASEGT come from the germline V gene. The V end lost 7 bases, the J end lost 0 bases, and 15 bases lay between the germline ends. The CDR3 covers 16 residues.

This clonotype was counted only a few times. The CDR3 sequence is CASSGVDEQFF. The CDR3 nucleotides are TGCGCCAGCAGCGGGGTCGATGAGCAGTTCTTC. The rearrangement joins TRBV5-1 to TRBJ2-1, with D hard to call. The CDR3 has 11 amino acids. Germline CDR1 and CDR2: SGHRS and YFSETQ. The V gene lost 4 bases and the J gene lost 8 bases, with 7 bases spanning the gap.

This clonotype was observed many times. The V and J genes are TRBV30 and TRBJ1-2; 7 bases map to TRBD1. Germline V gene sequence: CDR1 GTSNPN, CDR2 SVGIG (reference sequence). The J segment lost 6 bases and the V segment lost 4 bases, leaving 8 bases of the junction unmatched. The CDR3 runs to 13 residues. Written as DNA, the CDR3 is TGTGCCTGGATCGGTGACAGGGAGGATGGCTACACCTTC. It yields the protein CAWIGDREDGYTF. Based on the CDR3 plus reference TRBV30 and TRBJ1-2, the full variable domain is SQTIHQWPATLVQPVGSPLSLECTVEGTSNPNLYWYRQAAGRGLQLLFYSVGIGQISSEVPQNLSASRPQDRQFILSSKKLLLSDSGFYLCAWIGDREDGYTFGSGTRLTVV.

This clonotype showed up many times. The rearrangement uses TRBV6-1 and TRBJ2-7; 11 bases are shared with TRBD1. CDR3 length: 14 residues. Germline CDR1 is MNHNS and CDR2 is SASEGT. With 6 bases clipped from V and 3 bases from J, the junction kept 4 bases outside the gene matches. DNA for the CDR3: TGTGCCAGCAGCATGGACAGGGGGCACTACGAGCAGTACTTC. Translation: CASSMDRGHYEQYF.

The V and J genes are TRBV5-1 and TRBJ2-7; TRBD2 matches at 13 bases. Unmatched junction bases numbered 9, after V lost 4 bases and J lost 2 bases. The CDR3 extends over 17 amino acids. Germline CDR1 and CDR2: SGHRS and YFSETQ. CDR3 nucleotide sequence: TGCGCCAGCAGCCTCGGACTAGCGGGAGCGGGCGCCTACGAGCAGTACTTC. It is translated as CASSLGLAGAGAYEQYF.

This clonotype was seen ten or more times. CDR3 DNA: TGTGCCAGCAGTTCCCCACCAGCGGGAGAGAACAATGAGCAGTTCTTC. Its protein is CASSSPPAGENNEQFF. The genes are TRBV12-3 or TRBV12-4 and TRBJ2-1, with 8 bases fitting TRBD2. The CDR3 loop spans 16 amino acids. The trim removed 4 bases at V and 5 bases at J, leaving 10 bases unmatched.

The V and J genes are TRBV6-1 and TRBJ2-7; TRBD1 aligns across 9 bases. With 5 bases clipped from V and 6 bases from J, the junction kept 8 bases outside the gene matches. The germline CDR1 and CDR2 sequences are MNHNS and SASEGT. This CDR3 is built from 14 residues. In nucleotides, the CDR3 is TGTGCCAGCAGTCCCCGGGACAGGGCTTTCGAGCAGTACTTC. It codes for CASSPRDRAFEQYF.

In this sample, this clonotype turned up many times. The chain uses TRBV2 and TRBJ2-7; 8 bases agree with TRBD2. The CDR3 runs 15 residues. Germline loops: CDR1 SNHLY, CDR2 FYNNEI. V lost 2 bases and J lost 3; bases outside the gene matches: 6. The CDR3 nucleotides read TGTGCCAGCAGTGAACAGACTAGCGAGATCTACGAGCAGTACTTC. Its protein is CASSEQTSEIYEQYF. The full variable domain, completed using reference TRBV2 and TRBJ2-7, is EPEVTQTPSHQVTQMGQEVILRCVPISNHLYFYWYRQILGQKVEFLVSFYNNEISEKSEIFDDQFSVERPDGSNFTLKIRSTKLEDSAMYFCASSEQTSEIYEQYFGPGTRLTVT.

Many counts were recorded for this clonotype. V gene TRBV5-1 combines with J gene TRBJ2-1; the D gene is possibly TRBD2 (6 bases). CDR1 SGHRS and CDR2 YFSETQ come from the germline V gene. The CDR3 contains 15 residues. V lost 4 bases to trimming and J lost 4 bases, with 15 bases between them. CDR3 DNA sequence: TGCGCCAGCAGCCAATCCGGGACTCCTTACAATGAGCAGTTCTTC. It specifies CASSQSGTPYNEQFF. Drawing the rest from reference TRBV5-1 and TRBJ2-1, the complete variable domain is KAGVTQTPRYLIKTRGQQVTLSCSPISGHRSVSWYQQTPGQGLQFLFEYFSETQRNKGNFPGRFSGRQFSNSRSEMNVSTLELGDSALYLCASSQSGTPYNEQFFGPGTRLTVL.

The chain has TRBV4-3 and TRBJ2-7; D ambiguous. The germline gives CDR1 LGHNA, CDR2 YSLEER. The CDR3 spans 13 residues. V shed 0 bases and J shed 6 bases, with 9 bases lying between them. The CDR3 DNA reads TGCGCCAGCAGCCAAGATATGCGAGGCGAGCAGTACTTC. Encoded protein: CASSQDMRGEQYF.